The sequence of this TCR beta chain was determined in a study of T-cell reconstitution after alpha-beta-depleted transplantation in children. As concerns this clonotype: Its antigen is currently unknown.

Study-wide findings and caveats: One year after transplant, T-cell counts and diversity came mostly from newly produced T cells. Several hundred rapidly expanded clones from non-depleted graft cells reportedly supplied alpha-beta T cells about two months post-transplant.

The CDR3 length is 13 residues. Germline CDR1 LNHDA, CDR2 SQIVND (reference sequence). The V end was cut by 2 bases, the J end by 4 bases, with 6 bases between. Unique molecular identifiers were used to barcode this TCRbeta library. Each CDR3 protein gets one entry after TCRdb re-called the PCR reads with MiXCR. The table lists over 150,000 distinct CDR3 sequences, 11% of them singletons. The genes are TRBV19 and TRBJ1-5; D is unclear. The receptor was isolated from a boy younger than 10 with acute myeloid leukemia, due to receive a stem cell transplant. The source material was PBMCs, sampled before TCRalphabeta/CD19-depleted stem cell transplant. CDR3 in DNA: TGTGCCAGTAGTATAATAGGGAATCAGCCCCAGCATTTT. Translating gives CASSIIGNQPQHF.